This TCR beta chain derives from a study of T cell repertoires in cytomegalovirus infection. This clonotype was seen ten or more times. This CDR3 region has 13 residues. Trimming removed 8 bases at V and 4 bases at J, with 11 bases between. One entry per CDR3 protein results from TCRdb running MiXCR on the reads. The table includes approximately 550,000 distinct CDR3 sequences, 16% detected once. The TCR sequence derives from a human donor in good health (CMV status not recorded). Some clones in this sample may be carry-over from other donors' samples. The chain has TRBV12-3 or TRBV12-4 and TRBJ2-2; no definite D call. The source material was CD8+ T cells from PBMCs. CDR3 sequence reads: CASDSPSTGELFF. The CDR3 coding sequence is TGTGCCAGCGACTCGCCGAGCACCGGGGAGCTGTTTTTT.